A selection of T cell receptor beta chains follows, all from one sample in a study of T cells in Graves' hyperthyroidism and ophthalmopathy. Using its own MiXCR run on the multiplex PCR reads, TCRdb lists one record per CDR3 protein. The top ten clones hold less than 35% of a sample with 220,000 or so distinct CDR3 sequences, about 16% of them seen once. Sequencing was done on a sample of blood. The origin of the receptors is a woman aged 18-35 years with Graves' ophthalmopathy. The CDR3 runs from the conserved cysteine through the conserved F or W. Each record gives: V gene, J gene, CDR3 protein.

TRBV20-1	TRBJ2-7	CSASGGDEQYF
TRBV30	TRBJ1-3	CAWSVSPGVGNTIYF
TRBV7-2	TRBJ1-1	CASQGQAGVIEAFF
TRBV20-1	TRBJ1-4	CSADQISTNEKLFF
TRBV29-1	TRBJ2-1	CSVSYPGTSGNEQFF
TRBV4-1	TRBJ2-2	CASSQRQTNTGELFF
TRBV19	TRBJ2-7	CASSSGLLHEQYF
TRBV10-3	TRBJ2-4	CAISEGLNIQYF
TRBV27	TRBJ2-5	CASGSRETQYF
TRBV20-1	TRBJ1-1	CSARPRRVTEAFF
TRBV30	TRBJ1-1	CAWDTVNTEAFF